This T cell receptor beta chain was recovered during a study of blood T cell repertoires in COVID-19. About the research overall: The United States, Italy and Spain were the sources of the acute and convalescent COVID-19 samples. T cells, B-cell-depleted T cells, or PBMCs provided the cDNA or gDNA that served as material.

The authors' processing: How many nucleated cells were present was estimated from reference gene primer amplification. Sequencing was performed with immunoSEQ multiplex PCR; in TCRdb, only in-frame clones are kept and a portion is missing. The V and J calls and clone size were taken over from that table, and D and trimming were inferred from the DNA. Altogether under 300,000 clones are present, 75% to 90% being singletons, with the ten largest covering 0.94%. CDR3 size: 14 residues. CDR1 KGHDR and CDR2 SFDVKD come from the germline V gene. V was clipped by 10 bases and J by 2 bases, with 14 bases between them.

V usage is TRBV24-1 and J usage is TRBJ2-4, with TRBD1 as a possible D gene (6 bases). This receptor was identified in a middle-aged woman who had recovered from COVID-19. Sequences were obtained from peripheral blood. The CDR3 nucleotides read TGTGCCACTGGAAAGACAGGTACCAAAAACATTCAGTACTTC. The encoded protein is CATGKTGTKNIQYF.